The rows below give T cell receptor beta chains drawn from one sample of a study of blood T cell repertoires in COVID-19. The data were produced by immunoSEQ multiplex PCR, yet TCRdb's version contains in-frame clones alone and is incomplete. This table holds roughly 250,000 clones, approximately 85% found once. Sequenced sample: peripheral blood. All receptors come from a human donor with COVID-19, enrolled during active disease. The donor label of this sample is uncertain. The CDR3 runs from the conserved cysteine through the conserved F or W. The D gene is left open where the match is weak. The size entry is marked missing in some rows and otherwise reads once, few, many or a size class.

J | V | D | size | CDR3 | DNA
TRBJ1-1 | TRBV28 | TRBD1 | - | CASSPPGQLNTEAFF | TGTGCCAGCAGTCCTCCGGGACAGCTGAACACTGAAGCTTTCTTT
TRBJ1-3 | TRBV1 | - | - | CTSSQESDCYHHSGNTIYF | TGCACCAGCAGCCAAGAAAGCGACTGCTATCACCACTCTGGAAACACCATATATTTT
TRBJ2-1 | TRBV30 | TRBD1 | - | CAWSGDSNNEQFF | TGTGCCTGGAGTGGGGACAGCAACAATGAGCAGTTCTTC
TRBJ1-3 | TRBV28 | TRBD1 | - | CASRPDRAAGNTIYF | TGTGCCAGCAGGCCGGACAGGGCGGCTGGAAACACCATATATTTT
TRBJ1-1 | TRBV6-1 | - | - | CASSEQYLEAFF | TGTGCCAGCAGTGAACAGTACCTTGAAGCTTTCTTT
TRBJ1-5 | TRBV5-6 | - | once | CASSPGPREGNQPQHF | TGTGCCAGCAGCCCGGGACCCCGGGAGGGCAATCAGCCCCAGCATTTT
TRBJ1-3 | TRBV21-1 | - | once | CASSKRNGTPSGNTIYF | TGTGCCAGCAGCAAGAGGAACGGGACACCCTCTGGAAACACCATATATTTT
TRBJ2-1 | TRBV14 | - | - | CASSQEVLGRAYEQFF | TGTGCCAGCAGCCAAGAAGTTTTAGGCAGGGCTTATGAGCAGTTCTTC
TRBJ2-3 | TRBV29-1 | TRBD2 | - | CSVELASGRRADTQYF | TGCAGCGTTGAATTGGCTAGCGGGAGGCGCGCAGATACGCAGTATTTT
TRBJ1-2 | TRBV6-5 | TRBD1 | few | CASHVTGTGAYGYTF | TGTGCCAGCCATGTGACGGGAACAGGGGCCTATGGCTACACCTTC
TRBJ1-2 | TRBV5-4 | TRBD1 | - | CASSQGQGAYGYTF | TGTGCCAGCAGCCAGGGACAGGGGGCCTATGGCTACACCTTC
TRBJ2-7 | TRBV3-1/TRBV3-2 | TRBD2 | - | CASSQPGLAEYEQYF | TGTGCCAGCAGCCAACCTGGACTAGCGGAATACGAGCAGTACTTC
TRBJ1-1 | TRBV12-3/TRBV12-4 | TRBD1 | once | CASRNRGAEAFF | TGTGCCAGCAGGAACAGGGGCGCTGAAGCTTTCTTT
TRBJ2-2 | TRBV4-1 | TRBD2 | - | CASSQDRRGGRATGELFF | TGCGCCAGCAGCCAAGATAGAAGGGGCGGGAGGGCAACCGGGGAGCTGTTTTTT
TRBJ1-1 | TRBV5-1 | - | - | CASSSQANTEAFF | TGCGCCAGCAGCTCACAGGCTAACACTGAAGCTTTCTTT
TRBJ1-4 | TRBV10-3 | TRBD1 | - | CAISPGQGMEKLFF | TGTGCCATCAGCCCGGGACAGGGGATGGAAAAACTGTTTTTT
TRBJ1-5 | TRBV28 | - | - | CASSDFPTFGQPQHF | TGTGCCAGCAGTGACTTCCCGACCTTCGGGCAGCCCCAGCATTTT
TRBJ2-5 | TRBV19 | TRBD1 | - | CASSMTGFEETQYF | TGTGCCAGTAGTATGACAGGGTTTGAAGAGACCCAGTACTTC
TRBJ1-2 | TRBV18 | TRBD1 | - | CASSFSGTGGPRPYGYTF | TGTGCCAGCTCATTCTCCGGGACAGGGGGCCCCCGTCCTTATGGCTACACCTTC
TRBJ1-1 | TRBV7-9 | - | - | CASSPGLGNTEAFF | TGTGCCAGCAGCCCGGGACTGGGGAACACTGAAGCTTTCTTT
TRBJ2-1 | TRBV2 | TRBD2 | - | CASGVPTSGLNEQFF | TGTGCCAGCGGGGTACCGACTAGCGGACTCAATGAGCAGTTCTTC
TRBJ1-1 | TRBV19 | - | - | CASSISGDTEAFF | TGTGCCAGTAGTATCTCGGGAGACACTGAAGCTTTCTTT
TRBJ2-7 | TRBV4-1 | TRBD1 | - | CASSPRDSDSYEQYF | TGCGCCAGCAGCCCTCGGGACAGCGACTCCTACGAGCAGTACTTC
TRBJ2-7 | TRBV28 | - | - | CASSLPRREEEQYF | TGTGCCAGCAGTTTGCCCCGGAGAGAGGAAGAGCAGTACTTC
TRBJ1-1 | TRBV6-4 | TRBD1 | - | CASRGQGARMNTEAFF | TGTGCCAGCAGAGGACAGGGGGCGCGCATGAACACTGAAGCTTTCTTT
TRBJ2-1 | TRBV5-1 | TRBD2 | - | CASSLGTSGYNEQFF | TGCGCCAGCAGCCTCGGGACTAGCGGATACAATGAGCAGTTCTTC
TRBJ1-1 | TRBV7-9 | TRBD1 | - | CASSLLNRGDTEAFF | TGTGCCAGCAGCTTACTGAACAGGGGGGACACTGAAGCTTTCTTT
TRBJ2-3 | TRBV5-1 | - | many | CASSSADYTDTQYF | TGCGCCAGCAGCTCCGCGGATTACACAGATACGCAGTATTTT
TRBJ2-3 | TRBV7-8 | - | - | CASSLGGITDTQYF | TGTGCCAGCAGCTTAGGCGGAATCACAGATACGCAGTATTTT
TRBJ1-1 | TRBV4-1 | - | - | CASSQGPDGTEAFF | TGCGCCAGCAGCCAAGGTCCAGATGGCACTGAAGCTTTCTTT
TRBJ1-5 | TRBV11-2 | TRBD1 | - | CASSLDRGGQPQHF | TGTGCCAGCAGCCTCGACAGGGGTGGGCAGCCCCAGCATTTT
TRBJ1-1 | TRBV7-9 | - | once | CASSPQAQGTEAFF | TGTGCCAGCAGCCCACAGGCCCAGGGGACTGAAGCTTTCTTT
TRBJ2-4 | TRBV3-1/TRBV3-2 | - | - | CASSLRPRARKDF | TGTGCCAGCAGCCTACGACCGAGGGCACGAAAAGACTTC
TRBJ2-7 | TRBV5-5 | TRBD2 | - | CASSPYSGERYEQYF | TGTGCCAGCAGCCCGTATAGCGGGGAGAGATACGAGCAGTACTTC
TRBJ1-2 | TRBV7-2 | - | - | CASSARTDIYTF | TGTGCCAGCAGCGCCCGGACAGATATCTACACCTTC
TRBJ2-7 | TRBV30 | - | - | CAWSEGVQGRQYF | TGTGCCTGGAGTGAGGGGGTGCAGGGGAGGCAGTACTTC
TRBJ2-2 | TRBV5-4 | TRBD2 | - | CASSLAGVGRTGELFF | TGTGCCAGCAGCTTAGCGGGAGTGGGGAGAACCGGGGAGCTGTTTTTT
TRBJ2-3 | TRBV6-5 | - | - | CATEGGVQGTDTQYF | TGTGCCACTGAAGGGGGGGTCCAAGGAACAGATACGCAGTATTTT
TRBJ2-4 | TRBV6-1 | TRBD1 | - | CASSEALKGDRVKNIQYF | TGTGCCAGCAGTGAAGCGCTAAAAGGGGACAGGGTCAAAAACATTCAGTACTTC